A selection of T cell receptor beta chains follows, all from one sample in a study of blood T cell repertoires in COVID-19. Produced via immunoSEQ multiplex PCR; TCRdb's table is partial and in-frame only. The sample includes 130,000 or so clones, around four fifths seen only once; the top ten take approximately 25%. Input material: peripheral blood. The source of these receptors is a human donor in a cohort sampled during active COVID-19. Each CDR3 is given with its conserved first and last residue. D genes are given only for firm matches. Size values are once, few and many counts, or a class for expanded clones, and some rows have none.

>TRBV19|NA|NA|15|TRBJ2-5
CASSARAGDQETQYF
TGTGCCAGTAGTGCCCGGGCAGGGGATCAAGAGACCCAGTACTTC
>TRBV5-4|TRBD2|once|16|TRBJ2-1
CASSLARVAGGGEQFF
TGTGCCAGCAGCTTGGCCAGGGTAGCGGGAGGGGGTGAGCAGTTCTTC
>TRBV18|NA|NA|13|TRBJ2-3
CASSEGSTDTQYF
TGTGCCAGCTCGGAGGGAAGCACAGATACGCAGTATTTT
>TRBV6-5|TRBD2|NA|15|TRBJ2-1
CASSSAGGAYNEQFF
TGTGCCAGCAGTTCAGCGGGAGGTGCTTACAATGAGCAGTTCTTC
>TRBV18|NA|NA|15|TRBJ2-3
CASSPGQPSTDTQYF
TGTGCCAGCTCACCAGGCCAACCTAGCACAGATACGCAGTATTTT
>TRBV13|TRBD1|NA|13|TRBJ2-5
CASRGTGRETQYF
TGTGCCAGCAGGGGGACAGGGCGAGAGACCCAGTACTTC
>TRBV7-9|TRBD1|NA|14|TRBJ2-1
CASSPGQGAYEQFF
TGTGCCAGCAGCCCAGGACAGGGGGCCTATGAGCAGTTCTTC
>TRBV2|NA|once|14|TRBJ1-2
CASRLNSPNYGYTF
TGTGCCAGCAGACTAAATTCACCCAACTATGGCTACACCTTC
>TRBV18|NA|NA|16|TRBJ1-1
CASSPLHGGGGTEAFF
TGTGCCAGCTCACCCCTCCACGGGGGGGGTGGCACTGAAGCTTTCTTT
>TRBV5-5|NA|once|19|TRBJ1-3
CASSPIVSGTGNTGNTIYF
TGTGCCAGCAGTCCAATTGTGTCCGGTACAGGGAATACTGGAAACACCATATATTTT
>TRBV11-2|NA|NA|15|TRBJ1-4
CASSVQGLFNEKLFF
TGTGCCAGCAGCGTCCAGGGGCTATTTAATGAAAAACTGTTTTTT
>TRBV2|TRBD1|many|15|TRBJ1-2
CASSDPSGQVHGYTF
TGTGCCAGCAGTGACCCCTCCGGACAGGTTCATGGCTACACCTTC
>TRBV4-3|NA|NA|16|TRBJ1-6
CASSQERGGENSPLHF
TGCGCCAGCAGCCAAGAAAGAGGTGGAGAGAATTCACCCCTCCACTTT
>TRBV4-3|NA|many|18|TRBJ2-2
CASSQDLPSRGGTGELFF
TGCGCCAGCAGCCAAGACCTTCCCTCCCGAGGGGGCACCGGGGAGCTGTTTTTT
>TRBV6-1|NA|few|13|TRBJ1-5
CASSEAPNQPQHF
TGTGCCAGCAGTGAAGCCCCAAATCAGCCCCAGCATTTT
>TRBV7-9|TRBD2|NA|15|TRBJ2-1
CASRDWRGGYNEQFF
TGTGCCAGCAGGGATTGGCGGGGAGGGTACAATGAGCAGTTCTTC
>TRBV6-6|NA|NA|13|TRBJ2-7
CASTSSETYEQYF
TGTGCCAGCACCTCTAGCGAGACCTACGAGCAGTACTTC
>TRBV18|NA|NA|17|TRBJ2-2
CASSPRTGTTGTGELFF
TGTGCCAGCTCTCCCCGTACAGGGACCACGGGGACCGGGGAGCTGTTTTTT
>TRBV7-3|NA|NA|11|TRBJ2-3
CASSSDKRQYF
TGTGCCAGCAGCTCGGACAAAAGGCAGTATTTT
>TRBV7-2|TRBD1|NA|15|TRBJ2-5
CASSSRTGGAETQYF
TGTGCCAGCAGCTCACGGACAGGGGGCGCGGAGACCCAGTACTTC
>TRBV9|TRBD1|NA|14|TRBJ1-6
CASSAGQSNSPLHF
TGTGCCAGCAGCGCGGGACAGAGTAATTCACCCCTCCACTTT
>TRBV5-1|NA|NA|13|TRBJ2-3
CASSAGQKDTQYF
TGCGCCAGCAGCGCTGGGCAGAAAGATACGCAGTATTTT
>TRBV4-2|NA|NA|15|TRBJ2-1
CASSPISGTYNEQFF
TGTGCCAGCAGCCCCATTAGCGGAACCTACAATGAGCAGTTCTTC
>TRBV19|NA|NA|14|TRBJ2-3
CATLNPGQKNTQYF
TGTGCCACCCTTAATCCGGGACAAAAGAATACGCAGTATTTT
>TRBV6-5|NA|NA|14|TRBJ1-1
CASRGTTSNTEAFF
TGTGCCAGCAGGGGGACAACCTCTAACACTGAAGCTTTCTTT
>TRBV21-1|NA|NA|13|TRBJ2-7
CASSKTSPDEQYF
TGTGCCAGCAGCAAGACTAGCCCCGACGAGCAGTACTTC
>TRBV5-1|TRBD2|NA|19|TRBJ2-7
CASSLVIGLAGVSSYEQYF
TGCGCCAGCAGCTTGGTTATAGGACTAGCGGGAGTCTCATCCTACGAGCAGTACTTC
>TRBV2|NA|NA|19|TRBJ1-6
CASSVLGGQTSSYNSPLHF
TGTGCCAGCAGTGTACTTGGAGGACAGACAAGCTCCTATAATTCACCCCTCCACTTT
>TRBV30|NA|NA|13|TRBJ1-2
CAWSVPRANGYTF
TGTGCCTGGAGTGTACCGAGGGCAAATGGCTACACCTTC
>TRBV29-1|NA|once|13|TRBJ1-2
CSAKPSPRDGYTF
TGCAGCGCAAAACCGAGCCCGCGCGATGGCTACACCTTC
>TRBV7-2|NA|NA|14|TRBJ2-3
CASSSLRGTDTQYF
TGTGCCAGCAGCTCCTTACGCGGCACAGATACGCAGTATTTT
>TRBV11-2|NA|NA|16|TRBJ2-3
CASSLGIGGQADTQYF
TGTGCCAGCAGCTTAGGTATAGGGGGTCAAGCAGATACGCAGTATTTT
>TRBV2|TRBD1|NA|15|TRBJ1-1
CASNLVGGLDTEAFF
TGTGCCAGCAATCTTGTAGGGGGCCTGGACACTGAAGCTTTCTTT
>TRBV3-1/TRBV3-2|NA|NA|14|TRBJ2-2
CASSQRAGPGELFF
TGTGCCAGCAGCCAGAGGGCGGGTCCCGGGGAGCTGTTTTTT
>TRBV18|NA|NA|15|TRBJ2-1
CASSPMQGWDNEQFF
TGTGCCAGCTCACCAATGCAGGGGTGGGACAATGAGCAGTTCTTC
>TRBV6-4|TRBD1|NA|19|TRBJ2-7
CASSDPPRQGGLEFYEQYF
TGTGCCAGCAGTGACCCCCCTCGACAGGGGGGGCTGGAATTCTACGAGCAGTACTTC
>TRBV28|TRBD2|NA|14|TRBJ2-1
CASSGGGNYNEQFF
TGTGCCAGCAGCGGCGGGGGAAACTACAATGAGCAGTTCTTC
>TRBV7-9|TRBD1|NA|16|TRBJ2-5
CASSLLGTGPQETQYF
TGTGCCAGCAGCCTACTGGGGACAGGTCCTCAAGAGACCCAGTACTTC
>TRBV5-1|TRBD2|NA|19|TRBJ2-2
CASSLEGLAGGPNTGELFF
TGCGCCAGCAGCTTGGAGGGACTAGCGGGGGGACCAAACACCGGGGAGCTGTTTTTT
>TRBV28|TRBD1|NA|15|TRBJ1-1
CASSLQTGRNTEAFF
TGTGCCAGCAGTCTACAGACAGGGCGGAACACTGAAGCTTTCTTT
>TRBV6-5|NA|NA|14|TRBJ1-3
CASSYTLSGNTIYF
TGTGCCAGCAGTTACACTCTTTCTGGAAACACCATATATTTT
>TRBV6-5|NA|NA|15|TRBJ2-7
CASSYAGQQADEQYF
TGTGCCAGCAGTTACGCAGGGCAACAGGCCGACGAGCAGTACTTC
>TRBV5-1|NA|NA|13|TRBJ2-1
CASSLAILDPKFF
TGCGCCAGCAGCTTGGCCATACTAGACCCCAAATTCTTC
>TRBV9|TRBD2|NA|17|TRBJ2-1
CASSVASGRAIDNEQFF
TGTGCCAGCAGCGTAGCTAGCGGGAGGGCCATCGACAATGAGCAGTTCTTC
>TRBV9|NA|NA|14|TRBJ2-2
CASSVVSFTGELFF
TGTGCCAGCAGCGTAGTATCCTTCACCGGGGAGCTGTTTTTT
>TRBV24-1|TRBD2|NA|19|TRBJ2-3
CATSDPTGTSGSYTDTQYF
TGTGCCACCAGTGATCCAACCGGAACTAGCGGGAGTTATACAGATACGCAGTATTTT
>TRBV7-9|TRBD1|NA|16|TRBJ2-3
CASSLTGTGRKDTQYF
TGTGCCAGCAGCTTAACCGGGACAGGGAGGAAAGATACGCAGTATTTT
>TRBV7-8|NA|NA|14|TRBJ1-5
CASSLFGGPQPQHF
TGTGCCAGCAGCTTATTCGGGGGGCCTCAGCCCCAGCATTTT
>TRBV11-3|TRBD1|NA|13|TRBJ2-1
CASSTTGGDEQFF
TGTGCCAGCAGCACGACAGGGGGGGATGAGCAGTTCTTC
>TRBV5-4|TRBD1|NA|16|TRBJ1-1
CASSPGQNQYNTEAFF
TGTGCCAGCAGCCCGGGACAGAACCAATATAACACTGAAGCTTTCTTT
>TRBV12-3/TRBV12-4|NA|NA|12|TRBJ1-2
CASRAGADGYTF
TGTGCCAGCAGGGCAGGGGCGGATGGCTACACCTTC
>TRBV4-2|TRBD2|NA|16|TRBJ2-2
CASSRPGGANTGELFF
TGTGCCAGCAGCCGCCCCGGGGGGGCGAACACCGGGGAGCTGTTTTTT
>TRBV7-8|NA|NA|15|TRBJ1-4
CASSLGGGFFEKLFF
TGTGCCAGCAGCTTAGGGGGCGGATTTTTTGAAAAACTGTTTTTT
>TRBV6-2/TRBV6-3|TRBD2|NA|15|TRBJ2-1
CASSVLAGGFNEQFF
TGTGCCAGCAGTGTACTAGCGGGAGGATTTAATGAGCAGTTCTTC
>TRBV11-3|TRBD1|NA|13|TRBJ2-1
CASSAQGANEQFF
TGTGCCAGCAGCGCGCAGGGGGCGAATGAGCAGTTCTTC
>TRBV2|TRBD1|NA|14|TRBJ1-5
CASSGTGGRQPQHF
TGTGCCAGCAGTGGGACAGGGGGCCGTCAGCCCCAGCATTTT
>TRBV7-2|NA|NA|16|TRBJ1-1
CASSDSRGLGSTEAFF
TGTGCCAGCAGCGACAGCAGGGGCTTAGGGAGCACTGAAGCTTTCTTT